The source of this T cell receptor (beta chain) is a study of radiotherapy plus CTLA-4 blockade in lung cancer. CTLA-4 blockade using ipilimumab, together with focal radiation, was received by patients with chemo-refractory metastatic non-small-cell lung cancer. Of note for this clone: Its cognate antigen is unknown.

The data were produced by immunoSEQ multiplex PCR, yet TCRdb's version contains in-frame clones alone and is incomplete. The data show 35,000 to 40,000 clones, over 60% seen once. Points from the study as a whole: Reports state that early shifts in blood T cell clones, with interferon-beta, best predicted response. Tumor-derived TCR clones expanded in blood after radiotherapy plus ipilimumab.

Germline V gene lookup returns CDR1 SGDLS and CDR2 YYNGEE. V lost 4 bases and J lost 3; bases outside the gene matches: 12. CDR3 length: 16 amino acids. The source is a human donor with non-small cell lung cancer who had stable disease on radiotherapy plus ipilimumab. The V gene is TRBV9, the J gene TRBJ2-7; TRBD2 aligns across 8 bases. Source: peripheral blood, taken from a patient treated with radiotherapy plus ipilimumab. CDR3 loop: CASSPQVRAGGYEQYF. The DNA of the CDR3 is TGTGCCAGCAGCCCCCAAGTCAGGGCGGGGGGCTACGAGCAGTACTTC.